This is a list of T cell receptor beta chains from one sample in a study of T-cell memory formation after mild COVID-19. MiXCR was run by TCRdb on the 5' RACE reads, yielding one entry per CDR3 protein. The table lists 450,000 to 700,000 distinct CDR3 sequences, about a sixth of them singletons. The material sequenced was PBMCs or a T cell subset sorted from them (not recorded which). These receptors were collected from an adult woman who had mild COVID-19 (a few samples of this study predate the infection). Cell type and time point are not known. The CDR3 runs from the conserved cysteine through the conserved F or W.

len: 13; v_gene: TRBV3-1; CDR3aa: CASSQLGGFEQYF
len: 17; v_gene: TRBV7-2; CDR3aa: CASSLYGYPPSYNEQFF
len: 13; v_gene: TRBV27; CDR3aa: CACQREIADTQYF
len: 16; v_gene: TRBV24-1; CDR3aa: CATSDTRGTSAYEQYF
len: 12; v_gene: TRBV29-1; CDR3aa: CSAAREPAEQYF
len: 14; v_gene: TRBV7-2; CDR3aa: CASSPHGGDYEQYF
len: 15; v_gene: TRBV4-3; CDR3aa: CASSQGTSVYNEQFF
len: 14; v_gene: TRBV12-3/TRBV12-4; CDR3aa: CASTQDSVDTEAFF
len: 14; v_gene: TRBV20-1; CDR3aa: CSARDPGGRNGYTF
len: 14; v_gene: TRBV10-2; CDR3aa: CASSYRGDTGELFF
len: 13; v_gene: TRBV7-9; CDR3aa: CASSLVNHRQAFF
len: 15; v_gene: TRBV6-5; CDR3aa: CASSNVDGLEYEQYF
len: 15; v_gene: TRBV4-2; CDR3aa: CASSYAGLYTDTQYF
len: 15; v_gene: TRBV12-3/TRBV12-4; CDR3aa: CASTLAGPLNNEQFF
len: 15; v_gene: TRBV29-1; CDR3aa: CSVGSRLAGGQIRFF
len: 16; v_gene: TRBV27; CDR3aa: CASRLTGTGGSQPQHF
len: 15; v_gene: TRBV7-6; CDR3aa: CASSSQSDGGTEAFF
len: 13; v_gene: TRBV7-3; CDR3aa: CASSSATGTEAFF
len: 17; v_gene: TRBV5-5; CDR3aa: CASTPPGLADTSYEQYF
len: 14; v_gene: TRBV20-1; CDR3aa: CSADGLAAQETQYF
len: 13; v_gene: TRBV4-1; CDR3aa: CASSQVEGHEQYF
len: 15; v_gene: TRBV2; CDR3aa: CASRDQATNTGELFF
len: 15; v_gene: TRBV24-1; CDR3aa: CATSDIGTGYNEQFF
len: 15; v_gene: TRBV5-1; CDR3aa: CASRTGGGHTDTQYF
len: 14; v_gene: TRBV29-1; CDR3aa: CSVEGGDSFYEQYF
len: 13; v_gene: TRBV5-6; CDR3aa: CASSPGTWETQYF
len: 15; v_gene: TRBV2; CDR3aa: CASSEVGRMNTEAFF
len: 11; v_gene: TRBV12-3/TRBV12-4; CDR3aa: CASREDYEQYF
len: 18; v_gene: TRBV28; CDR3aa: CASSFGASAAGETDTQYF
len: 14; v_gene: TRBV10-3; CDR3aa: CAISTSQGNQPQHF
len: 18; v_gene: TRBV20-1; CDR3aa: CSGTHSGLAGRYQETQYF
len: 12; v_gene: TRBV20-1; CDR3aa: CSASNRRDTQYF
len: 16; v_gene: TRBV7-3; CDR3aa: CASSIQGGAGGHEQYF